Presented here are 8 T cell receptor beta chains from one specimen sequenced in a study of early T cells in non-severe SARS-CoV-2 infection (dated by TCRdb to the early 2020s). The library relied on 5' RACE. This sample was sequenced with a NextSeq 500. The raw public data were reprocessed by TCRdb itself: fastp quality trimming at Q25, MiXCR clonotype calling, in-frame beta chains only. Under each unique CDR3 protein, matching rows form one entry showing the most common genes and DNA. The sample profile shows over 25,000 distinct CDR3 sequences; roughly 4.3% of them were found once. The ten largest clonotypes hold 5.5% to 7.5% of the sample. The specimen sequenced was whole blood. These receptor sequences come from an adult who was a healthcare worker with PCR-confirmed SARS-CoV-2 infection or an uninfected control (not recorded which).

This clonotype has at least ten counts. The chain employs TRBV18 and TRBJ2-2; 7 nucleotides line up with TRBD1. The germline gives CDR1 KGHSH, CDR2 LQKENI. Trimming cost V 3 bases and J 2 bases; bases outside gene matches: 12. This CDR3 contains 18 residues. CDR3 sequence: CASSPILVGTANTGELFF. The CDR3 region has the DNA TGTGCCAGCTCACCTATCCTCGTTGGGACAGCCAACACCGGGGAGCTGTTTTTT.

This clonotype appeared many times. The chain has TRBV4-1 and TRBJ2-3; maybe TRBD2 (6 bases). CDR3 length equals 13 residues. V was trimmed by 4 bases and J by 5 bases, leaving 10 bases between them. The V gene's germline CDR1 is MGHRA and CDR2 YSYEKL. As DNA, the CDR3 is TGCGCCAGCAGCCTCCCGGAGGGAGATACGCAGTATTTT. Protein product: CASSLPEGDTQYF.

V usage is TRBV11-2 and J usage is TRBJ1-1; D is perhaps TRBD1 (5 bases). There are 12 residues in the CDR3. With 5 bases removed from V and 5 bases from J, the gap between germline ends came to 9 bases. Per the germline V gene, CDR1 is SGHAT and CDR2 is FQNNGV. CDR3 sequence (DNA): TGTGCCAGCAGCGGACGGGGGACTGAAGCTTTCTTT. It specifies CASSGRGTEAFF.

This clonotype was picked up many times. J is TRBJ2-1 and V is TRBV7-6; no firm D call. The CDR3 is made up of 15 amino acids. Germline lookup yields CDR1 SGHVS and CDR2 FNYEAQ. Trimming left V 2 bases short and J 5 bases short, with 13 bases between. CDR3 DNA: TGTGCCAGCAGCTTAAGGCTCTGGGCAGACAATGAGCAGTTCTTC. It specifies CASSLRLWADNEQFF.

The rearrangement joins TRBV18 to TRBJ2-5; no reliable D call. Germline values: CDR1 KGHSH, CDR2 LQKENI. CDR3 size: 14 residues. Trimming pared 0 bases from V and 4 bases from J, leaving 9 bases between. CDR3 region: CASSPPAERETQYF. The DNA for the CDR3 is TGTGCCAGCTCACCACCAGCAGAGCGAGAGACCCAGTACTTC.

There are many counts of this clonotype. The CDR3 DNA sequence: TGCAGCGGCTGGGACGGCCTTTTGCAGTTCTTC. Its protein product is CSGWDGLLQFF. The chain employs TRBV29-1 and TRBJ2-1, with D perhaps given as TRBD1 or TRBD2 (5 bases each). CDR1 is SQVTM, CDR2 ANQGSEA, per germline. V lost 7 bases and J lost 12, with 16 bases in between. The CDR3 length is 11 residues.

There are many counts of this clonotype. The rearrangement joins TRBV9 to TRBJ2-2; D remains ambiguous. Germline values: CDR1 SGDLS, CDR2 YYNGEE. The ends were cut back, 4 bases at V and 5 bases at J, with 12 bases in the middle. This CDR3 comprises 14 residues. For the CDR3, the DNA is TGTGCCAGCAGCCCAACACTGGGGACCGGGGAGCTGTTTTTT. Translated, it gives CASSPTLGTGELFF.

This clonotype showed up many times. This chain connects TRBV10-3 to TRBJ2-1; D is possibly TRBD2 (6 bases). CDR1 and CDR2 (germline): ENHRY, SYGVKD. CDR3 length equals 15 residues. V lost 8 bases and J 2 bases, leaving 16 bases between the germline ends. CDR3 loop: CAIRPGTSPYNEQFF. DNA of the CDR3: TGTGCCATCCGACCCGGGACTTCTCCCTACAATGAGCAGTTCTTC.